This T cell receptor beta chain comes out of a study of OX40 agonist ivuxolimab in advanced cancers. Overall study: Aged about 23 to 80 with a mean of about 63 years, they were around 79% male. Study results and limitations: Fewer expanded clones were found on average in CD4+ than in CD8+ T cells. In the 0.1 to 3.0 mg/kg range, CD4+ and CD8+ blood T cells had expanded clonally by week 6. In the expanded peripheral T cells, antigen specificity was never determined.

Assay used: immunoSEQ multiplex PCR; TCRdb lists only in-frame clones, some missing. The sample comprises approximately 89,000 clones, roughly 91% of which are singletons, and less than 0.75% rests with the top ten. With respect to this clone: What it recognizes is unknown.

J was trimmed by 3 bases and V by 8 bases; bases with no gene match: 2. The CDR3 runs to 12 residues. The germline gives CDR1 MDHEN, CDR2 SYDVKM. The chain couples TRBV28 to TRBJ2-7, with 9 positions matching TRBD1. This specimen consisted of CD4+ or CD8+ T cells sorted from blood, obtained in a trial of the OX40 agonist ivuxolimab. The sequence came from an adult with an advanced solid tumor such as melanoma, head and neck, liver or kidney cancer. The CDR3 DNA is TGTGCCAGCTGGGACAGGGACTACGAGCAGTACTTC. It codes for CASWDRDYEQYF.